Following are 28 T cell receptor beta chains from one sample sequenced in a study of CD8 T cells in Susac syndrome. With random hexamers, reverse transcription was performed on roughly 0.5 to 1 ug of RNA. TCRdb redid the calling of the immunoSEQ multiplex PCR reads with MiXCR, one entry per CDR3 protein. Of 180,000 or so distinct CDR3 sequences in the sample, about 95% are singletons; the top ten hold 0.1%. Sequenced sample: CD4+ T cells from PBMCs. The receptors stem from a human donor in good health.

V usage is TRBV25-1 and J usage is TRBJ2-3; no clear D. Germline V gene data show CDR1 as MGHDK and CDR2 as SYGVNS. V lost 5 bases and J 2 bases, leaving 2 bases between the germline ends. The CDR3 runs to 11 residues. The CDR3 region is CASSHTDTQYF. Written as DNA, the CDR3 is TGTGCCAGCAGTCACACAGATACGCAGTATTTT.

This chain uses TRBV20-1 with TRBJ2-3, with D perhaps matching TRBD2 (6 bases). Germline V gene data show CDR1 as DFQATT and CDR2 as SNEGSKA (reference sequence). The germline V and J ends were trimmed by 5 bases and 5 bases, with 20 bases remaining between them. This CDR3 is built from 15 residues. This CDR3 is CSAWDSTQREDTQYF. The CDR3 coding sequence is TGCAGTGCTTGGGACTCCACACAAAGGGAAGATACGCAGTATTTT.

V is TRBV7-7 and J is TRBJ2-3; D remains unclear. The CDR3 covers 14 residues. Trimming took 2 bases from V and 6 from J, leaving 12 bases between them. Germline CDR1 is SSHAT and CDR2 is FNYEAQ (reference sequence). CDR3 protein: CASSLSGPPDTQYF. In DNA form, the CDR3 reads TGTGCCAGCAGCTTATCTGGGCCGCCGGATACGCAGTATTTT.

The V call is TRBV7-2, the J call TRBJ2-3; D gene unclear. The length of the CDR3 is 13 residues. From germline, CDR1 is SGHTA and CDR2 FQGNSA. V was cut by 5 bases and J by 6 bases, with 12 bases left in between. DNA of the CDR3: TGTGCCAGCAGCCGACTCTCGGGCGATACGCAGTATTTT. Residues: CASSRLSGDTQYF.

CDR3: CASSGSLGSGNTIYF. The CDR3 region has the DNA TGTGCCAGCAGCGGCTCGCTGGGCTCTGGAAACACCATATATTTT. The genes are TRBV9 and TRBJ1-3; D unclear. V was trimmed by 3 bases and J by 0 bases, leaving 10 bases between them. Germline CDR1 is SGDLS and CDR2 is YYNGEE. CDR3 length: 15 residues. Variable domain in full (rest from reference TRBV9 and TRBJ1-3): DSGVTQTPKHLITATGQRVTLRCSPRSGDLSVYWYQQSLDQGLQFLIQYYNGEERAKGNILERFSAQQFPDLHSELNLSSLELGDSALYFCASSGSLGSGNTIYFGEGSWLTVV.

The J gene is TRBJ2-7, the V gene TRBV29-1; no reliable D call. Trimming pared 2 bases from V and 2 bases from J, leaving 13 bases between. Germline V gene sequence: CDR1 SQVTM, CDR2 ANQGSEA. The length of the CDR3 is 14 residues. The CDR3 DNA is TGCAGCGTTGAAAGGGCAGGAAAGCCCTACGAGCAGTACTTC. It is translated as CSVERAGKPYEQYF.

The gene calls are TRBV18 and TRBJ1-1; TRBD1 aligns across 7 bases. CDR1 KGHSH and CDR2 LQKENI come from the germline V gene. Trimming at V came to 3 bases and at J to 5 bases, leaving 12 bases not matched to a gene. CDR3 length equals 16 residues. In DNA, the CDR3 is TGTGCCAGCTCACCGGAAACACTACAGGGGTTAACTGAAGCTTTCTTT. This codes for CASSPETLQGLTEAFF.

J is TRBJ1-1 and V is TRBV30; tentative D call: TRBD1 (5 bases). The CDR3 is made up of 15 amino acids. The germline V and J ends were trimmed by 2 bases and 0 bases, with 13 bases remaining between them. Germline CDR1 and CDR2: GTSNPN and SVGIG (reference sequence). The DNA of the CDR3 is TGTGCCTGGAGTCTCAACCCGACAGTGAACACTGAAGCTTTCTTT. As protein: CAWSLNPTVNTEAFF.

This chain links TRBV7-2 with TRBJ1-1; D gene uncertain. Per germline, CDR1 SGHTA and CDR2 FQGNSA. The CDR3 runs 15 residues. V was clipped by 0 bases and J by 0 bases, with 8 bases between them. The CDR3 is CASSLARQLNTEAFF. The CDR3 DNA follows: TGTGCCAGCAGCTTAGCGAGACAACTGAACACTGAAGCTTTCTTT.

The chain combines TRBV13 with TRBJ2-4, with a weak D call TRBD2 (5 bases). The germline V gene has CDR1 PRHDT and CDR2 FYEKMQ (reference sequence). Trimming shortened V by 5 bases and J by 1 base, and 15 bases separated the two germline ends. CDR3 length: 16 amino acids. The DNA of the CDR3 is TGTGCCAGCAGCCGTACTAGGCCCGGGGCCAAAAACATTCAGTACTTC. Its translation is CASSRTRPGAKNIQYF.

The J gene is TRBJ2-7, the V gene TRBV20-1, with D possibly being TRBD2 (6 bases). Trimming left V 3 bases short and J 4 bases short, with 13 bases between. Germline CDR1 and CDR2: DFQATT and SNEGSKA (reference sequence). There are 13 residues in the CDR3. The CDR3 region has the DNA TGCAGTGCTAGTTCTGGGACTTGGTACGAGCAGTACTTC. It specifies CSASSGTWYEQYF.

The chain carries TRBV30 and TRBJ2-1; 11 bases are a match to TRBD2. CDR1 is GTSNPN and CDR2 is SVGIG in the germline V gene (reference sequence). V trimming: 4 bases; J trimming: 10 bases; junction bases outside the gene matches: 6. This CDR3 contains 13 residues. CDR3 in amino acids: CAWKLAGGREQFF. Here the CDR3 DNA reads TGTGCCTGGAAGCTAGCGGGAGGTCGGGAGCAGTTCTTC.

V gene TRBV9 combines with J gene TRBJ2-1, with D perhaps being TRBD1 or TRBD2 (6 bases each). Germline V lookup: CDR1 SGDLS, CDR2 YYNGEE. The CDR3 loop spans 14 amino acids. Trimming took 3 bases from V and 3 from J, leaving 10 bases between them. CDR3 nucleotides: TGTGCCAGCAGCGCGCGGGACAACTACAATGAGCAGTTCTTC. Its protein product is CASSARDNYNEQFF.

J is TRBJ2-1 and V is TRBV28; D perhaps matches TRBD2 (6 bases). Germline CDR1 reads MDHEN; CDR2 reads SYDVKM. V lost 6 bases to trimming and J lost 4 bases, with 16 bases between them. The CDR3 length is 15 residues. CDR3 nucleotides: TGTGCCAGCAGGAAGACTAGAGGAGGGTACAATGAGCAGTTCTTC. As protein: CASRKTRGGYNEQFF.

The V gene is TRBV28, the J gene TRBJ2-6; tentatively, D is TRBD1 (6 bases). Germline assignment: CDR1 MDHEN and CDR2 SYDVKM. V lost 8 bases and J 2 bases, leaving 7 bases between the germline ends. This CDR3 has 13 residues. The DNA for the CDR3 is TGTGCCAGCTGGGGGCCTGGGGCCAACGTCCTGACTTTC. This translates into CASWGPGANVLTF.

CDR3 sequence (DNA): TGTGCCAGCACCCTTGGACTAGCTAATGAGCAGTTCTTC. Protein product: CASTLGLANEQFF. The chain is built from TRBV7-9 and TRBJ2-1; 8 bases align to TRBD2. The CDR3 is 13 amino acids. V was clipped by 7 bases and J by 7 bases; unmatched bases: 6. CDR1 and CDR2 (germline): SEHNR, FQNEAQ (reference sequence).

V and J are TRBV30 and TRBJ1-2; D possibly corresponds to TRBD1 (5 bases). This CDR3 is built from 12 residues. Germline V gives CDR1 GTSNPN, CDR2 SVGIG (reference sequence). Trimming pared 0 bases from V and 7 bases from J, leaving 9 bases between. The CDR3 loop is CAWSVWRGGYTF. Here the CDR3 DNA reads TGTGCCTGGAGTGTGTGGAGGGGTGGCTACACCTTC. Together with reference TRBV30 and TRBJ1-2, the CDR3 gives the full variable domain: SQTIHQWPATLVQPVGSPLSLECTVEGTSNPNLYWYRQAAGRGLQLLFYSVGIGQISSEVPQNLSASRPQDRQFILSSKKLLLSDSGFYLCAWSVWRGGYTFGSGTRLTVV.

The chain recombines TRBV2 with TRBJ2-7; 13 nucleotides match TRBD2. CDR1 SNHLY and CDR2 FYNNEI come from the germline V gene. Germline trimming cut 1 base from V and 6 bases from J; bases unmatched to any gene: 0. The CDR3 runs to 14 residues. The CDR3 sequence: CASSEGLAGGEQYF. CDR3 DNA: TGTGCCAGCAGTGAAGGACTAGCGGGAGGCGAGCAGTACTTC.

The chain has TRBV6-5 and TRBJ2-1; D may correspond to TRBD1 or TRBD2 (6 bases each). The ends were cut back, 4 bases at V and 7 bases at J, with 11 bases in the middle. CDR3 length equals 13 residues. Germline V CDR1 and CDR2: MNHEY, SVGAGI. CDR3 sequence: CASSSRRGNEQFF. The CDR3 bases are TGTGCCAGCAGTTCCCGGAGGGGGAATGAGCAGTTCTTC.

The J gene is TRBJ2-5, the V gene TRBV6-2 or TRBV6-3, with 8 bases that match TRBD1. The CDR3 is 15 amino acids. The V gene end was trimmed by 5 bases and the J gene end by 2 bases; junction bases not matched to a gene: 7. Looked up from germline, CDR1 is MNHEY and CDR2 is SVGEGT. CDR3 residues: CASSLGTGKQETQYF. The CDR3 DNA follows: TGTGCCAGCAGTCTCGGGACAGGAAAGCAAGAGACCCAGTACTTC.

The chain uses TRBV29-1 and TRBJ1-2; maybe TRBD1 (6 bases). Germline V gene lookup returns CDR1 SQVTM and CDR2 ANQGSEA. The germline V and J ends were trimmed by 7 bases and 6 bases, with 12 bases remaining between them. CDR3 length equals 11 residues. In nucleotides, the CDR3 is TGCAGCGCCCAGGGGCCTCATGGCTACACCTTC. Protein sequence: CSAQGPHGYTF. The full variable domain, rest sourced from reference TRBV29-1 and TRBJ1-2, is SAVISQKPSRDICQRGTSLTIQCQVDSQVTMMFWYRQQPGQSLTLIATANQGSEATYESGFVIDKFPISRPNLTFSTLTVSNMSPEDSSIYLCSAQGPHGYTFGSGTRLTVV.

The rearrangement uses TRBV30 and TRBJ1-3; D remains unclear. The germline V gene has CDR1 GTSNPN and CDR2 SVGIG (reference sequence). The CDR3 length is 11 residues. Trimming cost V 5 bases and J 4 bases, with 6 bases left between them. Here the CDR3 reads CAWFPGNTIYF. Here the CDR3 DNA reads TGTGCCTGGTTCCCCGGAAACACCATATATTTT.

The chain links TRBV14 to TRBJ2-1; 8 nucleotides match TRBD2. J gave up 7 bases and V 2 bases, and 7 bases lay outside the gene matches. There are 15 residues in the CDR3. The V gene's germline CDR1 is SGHDN and CDR2 FVKESK. CDR3 in amino acids: CASSQPGTRMNEQFF. The CDR3 DNA follows: TGTGCCAGCAGCCAACCCGGGACTAGAATGAATGAGCAGTTCTTC.

This chain connects TRBV4-2 to TRBJ1-2; D is undetermined. Trimming removed 0 bases from V and 8 bases from J, with 16 bases in between. CDR1 LGHNA and CDR2 YNFKEQ come from the germline V gene. The CDR3 is 15 residues long. CDR3 DNA: TGTGCCAGCAGCCAAGAAGAAGCGGACGCCCTCGGCTACACCTTC. It encodes CASSQEEADALGYTF.

This rearrangement joins TRBV29-1 to TRBJ1-2; D is unresolved. V lost 2 bases and J lost 3, with 7 bases in between. This CDR3 has 12 residues. CDR1 is SQVTM and CDR2 is ANQGSEA in the germline V gene. The CDR3 spells CSVERTYYGYTF. The CDR3 DNA follows: TGCAGCGTTGAAAGGACTTACTATGGCTACACCTTC. The variable domain in full, completed from reference TRBV29-1 and TRBJ1-2, reads SAVISQKPSRDICQRGTSLTIQCQVDSQVTMMFWYRQQPGQSLTLIATANQGSEATYESGFVIDKFPISRPNLTFSTLTVSNMSPEDSSIYLCSVERTYYGYTFGSGTRLTVV.

The V call is TRBV12-3 or TRBV12-4, the J call TRBJ2-5; D gene uncertain. V lost 3 bases to trimming and J lost 3 bases, with 8 bases between them. The CDR3 contains 13 residues. The CDR3 here is CASSFLWEETQYF. The CDR3 coding sequence is TGTGCCAGCAGTTTTCTCTGGGAAGAGACCCAGTACTTC.

The chain links TRBV7-8 to TRBJ2-7; TRBD2 matches at 8 bases. The CDR3 has 15 amino acids. Germline V gives CDR1 SGHVS, CDR2 FQNEAQ. V shed 1 base and J 3 bases; nucleotides not matched to a gene: 5. In DNA form, the CDR3 reads TGTGCCAGCAGCTTAGTTTCTCTAGCGGGCTACGAGCAGTACTTC. Amino acid sequence: CASSLVSLAGYEQYF.

V gene TRBV5-4 combines with J gene TRBJ2-7; TRBD2 agrees at 9 bases. V lost 0 bases to trimming and J lost 5 bases; unmatched junction nucleotides: 6. This CDR3 has 15 amino acids. Germline CDR1 and CDR2: SGHNT and YYREEE (reference sequence). The CDR3 DNA is TGTGCCAGCAGCTTGGGGGCGGGAGGGGGTCACGAGCAGTACTTC. It translates to CASSLGAGGGHEQYF.